A selection of T cell receptor beta chains follows, all from one sample in a study of cytomegalovirus exposure and HLA in healthy donors. The protocol was immunoSEQ multiplex PCR, while the TCRdb copy is restricted to in-frame clones and leaves out a portion. This table has tens of thousands of clones, roughly 70% appearing once. The specimen sequenced was PBMCs. These receptors all come from a woman aged 50 to 60 in good health and CMV-seronegative. Both conserved end residues are part of each CDR3. D genes are given only for firm matches. A clone size is listed for some rows: how often the clone was seen (once, few, many), or a class if it is expanded.

>NA|TRBJ1-5|NA|TRBV6-1
TGTGCCAGCAGTATCGGGAGTATGAATCAGCCCCAGCATTTT
CASSIGSMNQPQHF
>NA|TRBJ1-5|NA|TRBV5-1
TGCGCCAGCAGCCGGGACCCAGGGGATCAGCCCCAGCATTTT
CASSRDPGDQPQHF
>NA|TRBJ1-5|TRBD1|TRBV5-1
TGCGCCAGCAGCTTCGGACAGGGCAATCAGCCCCAGCATTTT
CASSFGQGNQPQHF
>few|TRBJ1-1|NA|TRBV5-1
TGCGCCAGCAGCTTGAACGGCGGTAGGAACACTGAAGCTTTCTTT
CASSLNGGRNTEAFF
>NA|TRBJ1-2|NA|TRBV28
TGTGCCAGCAGCGAACCAAAGACTTATGGCTACACCTTC
CASSEPKTYGYTF
>once|TRBJ2-5|TRBD2|TRBV10-1
TGCGCCAGCAGTGAGGGGGGGACTAGGGAGACCCAGTACTTC
CASSEGGTRETQYF
>NA|TRBJ1-4|TRBD1|TRBV29-1
TGCAGCGTTGAGGGGACAGGCCGGGGCAAACTGTTTTTT
CSVEGTGRGKLFF
>NA|TRBJ1-2|NA|TRBV6-5
TGTGCCAGCAGTCCCAGGGAATTCAACTATGGCTACACCTTC
CASSPREFNYGYTF
>NA|TRBJ2-1|NA|TRBV6-1
TGTGCCAGCAGTGTAGGCGGGTGGAATGAGCAGTTCTTC
CASSVGGWNEQFF
>NA|TRBJ2-7|NA|TRBV5-4
TGTGCCAGCAGCCAGACGGACAGTTTAGTGTACGAGCAGTACTTC
CASSQTDSLVYEQYF
>few|TRBJ1-6|TRBD1|TRBV2
TGTGCCAGCAGTGAGGGACAGGGGTATTCACCCCTCCACTTT
CASSEGQGYSPLHF
>NA|TRBJ1-2|TRBD1|TRBV5-1
TGCGCCAGCAGCTGGGGGACAGGGGGTGGCTACACCTTC
CASSWGTGGGYTF
>NA|TRBJ1-5|NA|TRBV11-2
TGTGCCAGCAGCTTGGGCAGTACTAATCAGCCCCAGCATTTT
CASSLGSTNQPQHF
>NA|TRBJ1-6|TRBD1|TRBV5-1
TGCGCCAGCAGCCCGGGATGGACAGGGGGAGCATATAATTCACCCCTCCACTTT
CASSPGWTGGAYNSPLHF
>few|TRBJ2-5|NA|TRBV25-1
TGTGCCAGCAGTGCCCCCGGGGAGACCCAGTACTTC
CASSAPGETQYF
>NA|TRBJ1-5|TRBD1|TRBV29-1
TGCAGCGTTGAAGTTACCGGGACAGGGGGCGGTCAGCCCCAGCATTTT
CSVEVTGTGGGQPQHF
>few|TRBJ1-1|TRBD1|TRBV19
TGTGCCAGTAGTTCCAGGGGGTCGAAGGCTTTCTTT
CASSSRGSKAFF
>few|TRBJ1-2|NA|TRBV10-3
TGTGCCATCAGTGAGCTAGACTATGGCTACACCTTC
CAISELDYGYTF
>few|TRBJ2-3|TRBD2|TRBV9
TGTGCCAGCACACTGGGAGGGGGCACAGATACGCAGTATTTT
CASTLGGGTDTQYF
>NA|TRBJ1-2|TRBD1|TRBV4-1
TGCGCCAGCAGCCAAGATGGCAGGGGGCGGGATGGCTACACCTTC
CASSQDGRGRDGYTF
>NA|TRBJ2-7|NA|TRBV15
TGTGCCACCAGCAGAGGGGAGGCGTACGAGCAGTACTTC
CATSRGEAYEQYF
>NA|TRBJ2-7|NA|TRBV6-1
TGTGCCAGCAGCGCCAGCGCAACCTACGAGCAGTACTTC
CASSASATYEQYF
>NA|TRBJ1-1|NA|TRBV29-1
TGCAGCGTTGTAGAGACAGGACTGAACACTGAAGCTTTCTTT
CSVVETGLNTEAFF
>once|TRBJ1-2|NA|TRBV29-1
TGCAGCGTTGAACCGAGGAGGGGCGACTATGGCTACACCTTC
CSVEPRRGDYGYTF
>NA|TRBJ1-2|TRBD1|TRBV5-1
TGCGCCAGCAGCCCAGGACAGGGCGAAAGGGGCTACACCTTC
CASSPGQGERGYTF
>NA|TRBJ2-2|NA|TRBV15
TGTGCCACCAGCCTAGGATCGGGCACCGGGGAGCTGTTTTTT
CATSLGSGTGELFF
>NA|TRBJ1-1|NA|TRBV30
TGTGCCTGCCTATGGGGGGACGGCACTGAAGCTTTCTTT
CACLWGDGTEAFF
>NA|TRBJ2-7|NA|TRBV28
TGTGCCAGCAGCCTTGCCCTACTGGACTCGGAGCAGTACTTC
CASSLALLDSEQYF
>NA|TRBJ2-1|TRBD1|TRBV13
TGTGCCAGCAGCTTAGAGACAGGGTACAATGAGCAGTTCTTC
CASSLETGYNEQFF
>few|TRBJ2-1|NA|TRBV6-1
TGTGCCAGCAGTGGTGAGGGTCTGTACAATGAGCAGTTCTTC
CASSGEGLYNEQFF
>NA|TRBJ1-2|NA|TRBV6-1
TGTGCCAGCAGTGAAGGGGGCGTATATGGCTACACCTTC
CASSEGGVYGYTF
>once|TRBJ2-7|NA|TRBV5-1
TGCGCCAGCAGCTCATCCGGGACTTGGTCGTCCGAGCAGTACTTC
CASSSSGTWSSEQYF
>NA|TRBJ2-1|NA|TRBV5-1
TGCGCCAGCAGTGCGGGTAACAGCTACAATGAGCAGTTCTTC
CASSAGNSYNEQFF
>NA|TRBJ1-1|NA|TRBV6-5
TGTGCCAGCAGTTCCCCGCAGGGAGGAACTGAAGCTTTCTTT
CASSSPQGGTEAFF
>NA|TRBJ2-7|TRBD1|TRBV4-2
TGTGCCAGCAGCCAAGAAAGTCCGGGACAGGGTAGCGACGAGCAGTACTTC
CASSQESPGQGSDEQYF
>NA|TRBJ2-1|NA|TRBV7-2
TGTGCCAGCAGCGAGGTGTACGGCAATGAGCAGTTCTTC
CASSEVYGNEQFF
>few|TRBJ1-5|TRBD1|TRBV2
TGTGCCAGCAGCCACCCGCGACAGGGAGGTCATTTT
CASSHPRQGGHF
>few|TRBJ1-5|NA|TRBV4-2
TGTGCCAGCAGCCCCAGCAGCGGGGGGGATCAGCCCCAGCATTTT
CASSPSSGGDQPQHF
>NA|TRBJ1-1|NA|TRBV29-1
TGCAGCGCCCAAACAAACACTGAAGCTTTCTTT
CSAQTNTEAFF
>NA|TRBJ1-4|NA|TRBV5-4
TGTGCCAGCAGCTTGACAGGTCCTAATGAAAAACTGTTTTTT
CASSLTGPNEKLFF
>NA|TRBJ2-3|TRBD2|TRBV4-1
TGCGCCAGCAGCCACACCCTGACTAGCGCCACAGATACGCAGTATTTT
CASSHTLTSATDTQYF
>few|TRBJ1-5|TRBD1|TRBV6-1
TGTGCCAGCAGAGACAGGGGATACCGCAATCAGCCCCAGCATTTT
CASRDRGYRNQPQHF
>NA|TRBJ1-1|TRBD1|TRBV2
TGTGCCAGCAGTGGAACAGGGGGCCGAATGAACACTGAAGCTTTCTTT
CASSGTGGRMNTEAFF
>NA|TRBJ1-5|TRBD1|TRBV6-5
TGTGCCAGCAGTCGAGCCCGGGACAGAGATCAGCCCCAGCATTTT
CASSRARDRDQPQHF
>once|TRBJ2-2|TRBD1|TRBV29-1
TGCAGCGTTCACTGGACAGGGAGCACCGGGGAGCTGTTTTTT
CSVHWTGSTGELFF
>NA|TRBJ1-5|TRBD1|TRBV6-6
TGTGCCAGCGGGACAGCGTTGATGTTACAGCCCCAGCATTTT
CASGTALMLQPQHF
>NA|TRBJ2-3|TRBD2|TRBV5-1
TGCGCCAGCAGCTTAGAGTCTAGCGGGAGCACCCATACGCAGTATTTT
CASSLESSGSTHTQYF
>few|TRBJ2-1|NA|TRBV14
TGTGCCAGCAGCCATGCTCGGTATGAGCAGTTCTTC
CASSHARYEQFF
>NA|TRBJ2-3|NA|TRBV7-9
TGTGCCAGCAGCTTAATCAGGGCAGGGGCGACGCAGTATTTT
CASSLIRAGATQYF
>NA|TRBJ2-3|NA|TRBV2
TGTGCCAGCAACCCGGCTGGGCTCCTCGATACGCAGTATTTT
CASNPAGLLDTQYF
>NA|TRBJ2-1|NA|TRBV5-1
TGCGCCAGCAGCCCCGGCCTGGATAGGGGTTTAATGAATGAGCAGTTCTTC
CASSPGLDRGLMNEQFF
>NA|TRBJ1-3|TRBD1|TRBV4-1
TGCGCCAGCAGAGGTCTTGGGACAGTCTCTGGAAACACCATATATTTT
CASRGLGTVSGNTIYF
>few|TRBJ1-2|NA|TRBV7-2
TGTGCCAGCAGCCCGGATTGGGGGGGTGCATATGGCTACACCTTC
CASSPDWGGAYGYTF
>NA|TRBJ2-2|NA|TRBV9
TGTGCCAGCAGCGTAGCGGCCGGGGAGCTGTTTTTT
CASSVAAGELFF
>NA|TRBJ1-4|TRBD1|TRBV28
TGTGCCAGCAGTTTTTCCGGGACAGGGGTTGAAAAACTGTTTTTT
CASSFSGTGVEKLFF
>NA|TRBJ2-5|TRBD2|TRBV29-1
TGCAGCGTGGATGGGGTTAGCGGGAGTCTCGAGACCCAGTACTTC
CSVDGVSGSLETQYF